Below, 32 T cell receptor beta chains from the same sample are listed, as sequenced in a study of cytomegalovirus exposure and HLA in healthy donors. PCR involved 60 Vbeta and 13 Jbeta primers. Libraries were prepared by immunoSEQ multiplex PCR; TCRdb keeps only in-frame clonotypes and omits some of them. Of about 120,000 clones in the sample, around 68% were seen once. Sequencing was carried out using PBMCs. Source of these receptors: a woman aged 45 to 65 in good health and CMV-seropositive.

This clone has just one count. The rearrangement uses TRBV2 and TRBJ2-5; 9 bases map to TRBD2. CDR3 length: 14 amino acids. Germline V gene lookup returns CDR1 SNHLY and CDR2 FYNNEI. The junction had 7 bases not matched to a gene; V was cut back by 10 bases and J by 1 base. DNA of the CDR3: TGTGCCAACCGGCTAGCGGGGTTCCAAGAGACCCAGTACTTC. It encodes CANRLAGFQETQYF.

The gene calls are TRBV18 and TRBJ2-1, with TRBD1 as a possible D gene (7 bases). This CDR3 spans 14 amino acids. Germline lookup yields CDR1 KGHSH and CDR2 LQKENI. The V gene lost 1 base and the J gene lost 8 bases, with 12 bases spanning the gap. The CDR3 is CASSPLQGGDEQFF. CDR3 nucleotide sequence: TGTGCCAGCTCACCACTTCAGGGGGGCGATGAGCAGTTCTTC. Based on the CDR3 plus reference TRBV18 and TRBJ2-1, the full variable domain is NAGVMQNPRHLVRRRGQEARLRCSPMKGHSHVYWYRQLPEEGLKFMVYLQKENIIDESGMPKERFSAEFPKEGPSILRIQQVVRGDSAAYFCASSPLQGGDEQFFGPGTRLTVL.

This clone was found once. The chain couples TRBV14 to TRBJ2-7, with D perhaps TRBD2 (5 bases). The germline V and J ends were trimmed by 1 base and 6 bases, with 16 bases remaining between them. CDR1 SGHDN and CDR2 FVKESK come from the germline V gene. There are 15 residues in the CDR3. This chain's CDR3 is CASSQAGGGYVEQYF. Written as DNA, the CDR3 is TGTGCCAGCAGCCAAGCGGGCGGAGGATACGTCGAGCAGTACTTC.

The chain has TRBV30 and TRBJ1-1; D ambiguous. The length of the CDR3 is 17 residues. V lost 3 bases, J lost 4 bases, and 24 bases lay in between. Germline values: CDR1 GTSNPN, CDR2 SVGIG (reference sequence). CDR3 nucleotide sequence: TGTGCCTGGAGGTCTAGAGGCTCCGGCTCCGGCTCCACTGAAGCTTTCTTT. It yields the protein CAWRSRGSGSGSTEAFF.

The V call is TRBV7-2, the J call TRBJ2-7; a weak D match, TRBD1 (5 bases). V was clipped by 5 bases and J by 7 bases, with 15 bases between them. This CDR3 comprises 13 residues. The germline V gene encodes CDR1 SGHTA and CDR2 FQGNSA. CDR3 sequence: CASSLLQAGEQYF. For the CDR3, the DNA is TGTGCCAGCAGCCTCTTACAGGCTGGGGAGCAGTACTTC. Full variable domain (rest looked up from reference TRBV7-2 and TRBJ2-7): GAGVSQSPSNKVTEKGKDVELRCDPISGHTALYWYRQSLGQGLEFLIYFQGNSAPDKSGLPSDRFSAERTGGSVSTLTIQRTQQEDSAVYLCASSLLQAGEQYFGPGTRLTVT.

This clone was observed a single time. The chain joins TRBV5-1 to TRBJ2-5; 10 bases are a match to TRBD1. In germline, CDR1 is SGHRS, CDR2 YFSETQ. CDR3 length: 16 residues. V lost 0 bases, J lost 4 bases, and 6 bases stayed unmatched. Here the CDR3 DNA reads TGCGCCAGCAGCTTGGGCGACAGGGGGCTATTAGAGACCCAGTACTTC. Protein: CASSLGDRGLLETQYF.

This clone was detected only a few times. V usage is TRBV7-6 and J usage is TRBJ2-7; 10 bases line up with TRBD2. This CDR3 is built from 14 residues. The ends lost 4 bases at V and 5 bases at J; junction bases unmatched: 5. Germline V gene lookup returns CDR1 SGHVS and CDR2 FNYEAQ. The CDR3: CASSSSGSRNEQYF. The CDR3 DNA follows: TGTGCCAGCAGCTCTAGCGGGAGTCGGAACGAGCAGTACTTC.

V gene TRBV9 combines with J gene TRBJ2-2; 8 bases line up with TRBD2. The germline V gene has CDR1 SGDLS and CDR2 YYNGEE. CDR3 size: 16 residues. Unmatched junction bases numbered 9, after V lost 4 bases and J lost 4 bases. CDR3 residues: CASSPSGGGVTGELFF. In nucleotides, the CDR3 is TGTGCCAGCAGCCCGTCGGGAGGGGGTGTCACCGGGGAGCTGTTTTTT.

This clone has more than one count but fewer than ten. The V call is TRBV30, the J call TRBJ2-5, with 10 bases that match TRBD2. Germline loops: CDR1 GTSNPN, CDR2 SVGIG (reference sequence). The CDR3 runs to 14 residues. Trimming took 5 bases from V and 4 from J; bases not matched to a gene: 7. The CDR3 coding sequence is TGTGCCTGGCGTAGCGGGGGGCCCGGAGAGACCCAGTACTTC. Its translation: CAWRSGGPGETQYF.

The CDR3 DNA reads as TGTGCCAGCAGCACCCACAGGGGGCATCTCGAAGAGACCCAGTACTTC. This codes for CASSTHRGHLEETQYF. The genes are TRBV7-9 and TRBJ2-5; 9 bases are a match to TRBD1. From germline, CDR1 is SEHNR and CDR2 FQNEAQ (reference sequence). The CDR3 covers 16 residues. With V trimmed by 5 bases and J by 3 bases, 10 bases remained unmatched.

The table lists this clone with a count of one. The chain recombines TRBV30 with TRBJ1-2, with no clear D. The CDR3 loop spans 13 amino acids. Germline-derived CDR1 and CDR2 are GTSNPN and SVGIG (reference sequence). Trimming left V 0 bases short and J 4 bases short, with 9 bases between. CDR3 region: CAWSVGRAYGYTF. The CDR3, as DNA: TGTGCCTGGAGTGTAGGGCGGGCCTATGGCTACACCTTC.

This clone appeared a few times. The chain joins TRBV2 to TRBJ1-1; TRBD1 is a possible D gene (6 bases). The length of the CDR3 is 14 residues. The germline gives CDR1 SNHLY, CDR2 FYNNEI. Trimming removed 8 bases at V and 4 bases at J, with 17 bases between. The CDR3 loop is CASFPDGGATEAFF. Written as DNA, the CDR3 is TGTGCCAGCTTTCCTGATGGGGGGGCCACTGAAGCTTTCTTT.

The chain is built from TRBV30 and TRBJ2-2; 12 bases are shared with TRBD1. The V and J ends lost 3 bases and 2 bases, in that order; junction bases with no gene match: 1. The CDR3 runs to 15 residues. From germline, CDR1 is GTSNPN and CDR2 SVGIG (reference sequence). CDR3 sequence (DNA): TGTGCCTGGAGGGGACAGGGGGCAAACACCGGGGAGCTGTTTTTT. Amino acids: CAWRGQGANTGELFF.

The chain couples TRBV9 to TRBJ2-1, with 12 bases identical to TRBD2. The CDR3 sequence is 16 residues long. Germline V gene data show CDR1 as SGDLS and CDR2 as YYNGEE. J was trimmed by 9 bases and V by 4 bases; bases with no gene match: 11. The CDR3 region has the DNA TGTGCCAGCAGCCCCGATCTAGCGGGAGGGCCAGGTGAGCAGTTCTTC. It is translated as CASSPDLAGGPGEQFF.

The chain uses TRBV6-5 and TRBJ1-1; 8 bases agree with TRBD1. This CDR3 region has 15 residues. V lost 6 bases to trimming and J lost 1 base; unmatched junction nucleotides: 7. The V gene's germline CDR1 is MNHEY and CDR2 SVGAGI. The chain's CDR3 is CASSRQGASNTEAFF. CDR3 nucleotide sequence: TGTGCCAGCAGCCGCCAGGGGGCATCGAACACTGAAGCTTTCTTT.

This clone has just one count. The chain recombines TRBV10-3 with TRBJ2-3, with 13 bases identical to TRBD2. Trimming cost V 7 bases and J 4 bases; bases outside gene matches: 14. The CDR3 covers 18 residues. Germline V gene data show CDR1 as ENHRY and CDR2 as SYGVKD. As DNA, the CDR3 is TGTGCCATCAAGTACACTAGCGGGGGGGCCGGGAAAGCAGATACGCAGTATTTT. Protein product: CAIKYTSGGAGKADTQYF.

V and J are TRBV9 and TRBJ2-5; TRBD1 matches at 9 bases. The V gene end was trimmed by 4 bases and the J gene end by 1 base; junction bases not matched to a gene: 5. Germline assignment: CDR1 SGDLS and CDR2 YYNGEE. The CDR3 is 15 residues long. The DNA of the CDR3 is TGTGCCAGCAGCTTTGACAGGGGGGTCCAAGAGACCCAGTACTTC. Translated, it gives CASSFDRGVQETQYF.

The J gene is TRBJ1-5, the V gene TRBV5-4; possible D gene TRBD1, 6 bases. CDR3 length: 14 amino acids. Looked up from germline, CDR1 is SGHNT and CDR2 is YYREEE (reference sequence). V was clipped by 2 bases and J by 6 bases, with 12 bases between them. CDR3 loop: CASSFGGGSQPQHF. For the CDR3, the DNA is TGTGCCAGCAGCTTTGGGGGGGGCAGTCAGCCCCAGCATTTT.

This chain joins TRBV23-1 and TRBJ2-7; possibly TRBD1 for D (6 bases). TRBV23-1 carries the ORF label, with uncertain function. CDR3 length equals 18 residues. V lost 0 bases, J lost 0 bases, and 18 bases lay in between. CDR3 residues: CASSQSPPQGPTSYEQYF. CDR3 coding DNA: TGCGCCAGCAGTCAATCCCCCCCACAGGGCCCGACCTCCTACGAGCAGTACTTC.

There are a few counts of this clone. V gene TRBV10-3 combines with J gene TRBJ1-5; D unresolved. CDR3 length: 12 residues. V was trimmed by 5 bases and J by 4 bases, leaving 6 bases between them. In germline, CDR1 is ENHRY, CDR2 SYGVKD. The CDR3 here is CAISSYNQPQHF. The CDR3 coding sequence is TGTGCCATCAGTTCTTATAATCAGCCCCAGCATTTT.

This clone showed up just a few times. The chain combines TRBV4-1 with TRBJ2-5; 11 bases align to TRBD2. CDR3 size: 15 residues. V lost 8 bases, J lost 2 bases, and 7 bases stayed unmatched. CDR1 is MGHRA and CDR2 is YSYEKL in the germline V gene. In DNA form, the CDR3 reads TGCGCCAGCTCAAGACTAGCGGGGACGCAAGAGACCCAGTACTTC. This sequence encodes CASSRLAGTQETQYF.

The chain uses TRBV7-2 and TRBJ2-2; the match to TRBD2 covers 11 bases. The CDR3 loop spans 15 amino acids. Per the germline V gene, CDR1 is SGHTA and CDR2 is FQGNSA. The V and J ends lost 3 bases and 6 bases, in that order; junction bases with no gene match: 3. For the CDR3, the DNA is TGTGCCAGCAGCTTCCAACTAGCGGGAGCCGGGGAGCTGTTTTTT. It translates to CASSFQLAGAGELFF.

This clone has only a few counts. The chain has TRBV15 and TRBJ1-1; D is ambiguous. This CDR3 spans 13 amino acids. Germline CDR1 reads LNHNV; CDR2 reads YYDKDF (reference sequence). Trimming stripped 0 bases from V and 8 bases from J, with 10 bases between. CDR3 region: CATSRDEVAEAFF. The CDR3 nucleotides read TGTGCCACCAGCAGAGATGAAGTCGCGGAAGCTTTCTTT.

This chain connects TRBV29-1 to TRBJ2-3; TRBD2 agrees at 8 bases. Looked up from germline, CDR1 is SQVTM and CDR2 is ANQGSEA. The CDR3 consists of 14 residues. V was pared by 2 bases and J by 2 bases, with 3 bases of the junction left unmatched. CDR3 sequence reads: CSVEPSGFTDTQYF. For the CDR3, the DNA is TGCAGCGTTGAACCTAGCGGGTTCACAGATACGCAGTATTTT.

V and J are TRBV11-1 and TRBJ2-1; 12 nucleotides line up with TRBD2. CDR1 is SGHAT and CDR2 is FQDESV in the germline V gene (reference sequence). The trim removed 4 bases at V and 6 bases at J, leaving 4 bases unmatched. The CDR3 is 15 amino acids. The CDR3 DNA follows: TGTGCCAGCAGCTCCCTAGCGGGAGGGGGCAATGAGCAGTTCTTC. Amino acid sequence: CASSSLAGGGNEQFF. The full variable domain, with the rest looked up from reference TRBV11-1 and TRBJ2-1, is EAEVAQSPRYKITEKSQAVAFWCDPISGHATLYWYRQILGQGPELLVQFQDESVVDDSQLPKDRFSAERLKGVDSTLKIQPAELGDSAMYLCASSSLAGGGNEQFFGPGTRLTVL.

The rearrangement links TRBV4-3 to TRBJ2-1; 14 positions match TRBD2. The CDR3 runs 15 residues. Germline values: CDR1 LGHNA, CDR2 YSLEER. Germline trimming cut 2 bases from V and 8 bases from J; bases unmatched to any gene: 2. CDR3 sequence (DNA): TGCGCCAGCAGCCAACAGACTAGCGGGGGGGATGAGCAGTTCTTC. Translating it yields CASSQQTSGGDEQFF.

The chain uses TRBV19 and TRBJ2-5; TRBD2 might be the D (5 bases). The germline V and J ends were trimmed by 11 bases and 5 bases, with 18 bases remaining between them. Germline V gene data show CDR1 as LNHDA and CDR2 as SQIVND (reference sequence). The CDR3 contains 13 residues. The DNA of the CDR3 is TGTGCCTCCAATCGGGGTCCTCGGGAGACCCAGTACTTC. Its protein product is CASNRGPRETQYF.

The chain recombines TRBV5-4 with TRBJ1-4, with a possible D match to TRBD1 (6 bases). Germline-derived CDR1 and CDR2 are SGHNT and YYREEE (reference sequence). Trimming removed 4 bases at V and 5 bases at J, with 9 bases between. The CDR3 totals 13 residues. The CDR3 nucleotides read TGTGCCAGCAGCCTTACAGGGAATGAAAAACTGTTTTTT. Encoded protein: CASSLTGNEKLFF.

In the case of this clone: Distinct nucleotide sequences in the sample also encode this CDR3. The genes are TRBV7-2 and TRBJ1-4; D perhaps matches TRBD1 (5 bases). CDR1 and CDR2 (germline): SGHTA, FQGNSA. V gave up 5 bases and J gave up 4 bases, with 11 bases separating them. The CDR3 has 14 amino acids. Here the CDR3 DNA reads TGTGCCAGCAGCCCTGCGGGGGGTAATGAAAAACTGTTTTTT. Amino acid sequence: CASSPAGGNEKLFF. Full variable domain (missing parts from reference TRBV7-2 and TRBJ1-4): GAGVSQSPSNKVTEKGKDVELRCDPISGHTALYWYRQSLGQGLEFLIYFQGNSAPDKSGLPSDRFSAERTGGSVSTLTIQRTQQEDSAVYLCASSPAGGNEKLFFGSGTQLSVL.

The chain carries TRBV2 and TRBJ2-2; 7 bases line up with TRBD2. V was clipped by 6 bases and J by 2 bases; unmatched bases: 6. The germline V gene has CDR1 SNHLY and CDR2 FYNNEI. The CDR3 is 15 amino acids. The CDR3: CASRYSGFNTGELFF. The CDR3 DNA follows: TGTGCCAGCAGATATAGCGGGTTCAACACCGGGGAGCTGTTTTTT.

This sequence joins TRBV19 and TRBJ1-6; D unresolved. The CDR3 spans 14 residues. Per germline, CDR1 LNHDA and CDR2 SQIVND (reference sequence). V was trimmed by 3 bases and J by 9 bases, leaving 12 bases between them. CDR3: CASSIALAGSPLHF. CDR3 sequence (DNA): TGTGCCAGTAGTATCGCATTGGCGGGTTCACCCCTCCACTTT.

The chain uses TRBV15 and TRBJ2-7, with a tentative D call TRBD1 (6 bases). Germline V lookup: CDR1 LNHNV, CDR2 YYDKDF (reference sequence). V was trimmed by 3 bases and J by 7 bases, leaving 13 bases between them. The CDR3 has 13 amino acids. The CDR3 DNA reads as TGTGCCACCAGCAGTGGCCGAGACAGGGAGCAGTACTTC. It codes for CATSSGRDREQYF.